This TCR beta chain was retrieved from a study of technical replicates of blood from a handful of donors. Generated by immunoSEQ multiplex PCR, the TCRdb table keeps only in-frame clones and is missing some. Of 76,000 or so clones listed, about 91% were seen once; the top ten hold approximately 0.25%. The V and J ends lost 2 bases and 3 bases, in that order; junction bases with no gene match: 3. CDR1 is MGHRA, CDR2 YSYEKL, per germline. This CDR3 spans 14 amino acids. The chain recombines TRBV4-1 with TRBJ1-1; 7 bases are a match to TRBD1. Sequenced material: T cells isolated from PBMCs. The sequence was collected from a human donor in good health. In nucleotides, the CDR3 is TGCGCCAGCAGCCAATTCCAGGGGGACACTGAAGCTTTCTTT. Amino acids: CASSQFQGDTEAFF.